Included here is one T cell receptor beta chain sequence, with context. Its antigen is as yet unknown. The data were taken from a study of T cells expressing NK-cell markers. Study background: Repertoires of TCR beta were obtained from T cells sorted as CD3+CD56+NKG2C+, CD3+CD56+NKG2C- and CD3+CD56-NKG2C+. Whole-study results and caveats: The dominant NKG2C+ clonotypes represented roughly 1.0-7.5% of CD8+ T cells in over 5 donors. Dominance of the CD3+CD56-NKG2C+ fraction by these clonotypes also held in a few donors.

Reanalyzing the 5' RACE reads, TCRdb keeps one entry per CDR3 protein, without DNA. In all, the sample yields about half a million distinct CDR3 sequences. Germline values: CDR1 SGHVS, CDR2 FQNEAQ. This CDR3 region has 16 residues. The source material was blood T cells: a sorted CD56 or NKG2C T cell subset, CD4+ or CD8+ T cells, or bulk PBMC T cells (not recorded which). The clonotype was recovered from a woman between 50 and 59 years old in good health. J is TRBJ2-2 and V is TRBV7-8; absent DNA, TCRdb's TRBD1 call cannot be checked. The CDR3 region is CASSLGRLGGAGELFF.